The T cell receptor (beta chain) under discussion was sequenced for a study of tumor-infiltrating lymphocytes in primary liver carcinoma. About the study: There were tumors of stage T1-T3 N0M0, each 4.2 to 10 cm across. Productive TCRbeta reads per sample were roughly 3.5 to 8 million, not differing by tissue.

Losses at the gene ends were 5 bases for V and 8 bases for J; bases not matched to a gene: 9. The CDR3 sequence is 15 residues long. Germline V gene data show CDR1 as SGHRS and CDR2 as YFSETQ. The study's findings and limits: Pairs comparing tumor with adjacent tissue or blood overlapped less than pairs drawn from tumor regions.

From around 0.5 ug total RNA, TCR beta cDNA was generated with a primer in the constant region. Libraries of TCR beta came from three nested multiplex PCR rounds with slightly modified ARM-PCR. The first two PCR rounds used TRBV1-TRBV30 primers with a Cbeta primer, approximately 10 cycles each. MiXCR, run by TCRdb on the multiplex PCR reads, gives a single entry per CDR3 protein. The table shows tens of thousands of distinct CDR3 sequences, with about three quarters occurring only once. Regarding this clonotype: The antigen remains unidentified.

Co-extracted RNA and DNA came from approximately 20-30 mg of unsorted bulk tissue. Each participant had primary liver carcinoma, and surgical resection was the treatment. The J gene is TRBJ2-1, the V gene TRBV5-1, with 11 bases aligning to TRBD2. Source material: tumor-adjacent normal liver tissue. The receptor comes from a man aged 40-49 years with primary liver carcinoma and hepatitis B virus infection. The CDR3 DNA follows: TGCGCCAGCAGTCGGGTGACTAGCGGGATAGATGAGCAGTTCTTC. It specifies CASSRVTSGIDEQFF.